A single sample is the source of the 3 T cell receptor beta chains below, sequenced in a study of post-analysis software for immune sequencing data (dated by TCRdb to between 2014 and 2016). Summary of the overall study and its limitations: Patients showed significantly higher frequencies than controls for a handful of TRBV segments, among them TRBV5-6, TRBV5-1 and TRBV20-1.

Library prep was done by PCR. Sequencer: Illumina HiSeq 2500. To reduce PCR and sequencing biases, unique molecular identifiers were built into the TCR beta cDNA libraries. TCRdb redid the processing of the public reads, applying fastp at Q25 and MiXCR, and retained in-frame beta chains. Entries are consolidated by CDR3 protein sequence, retaining the most common genes and DNA. This sample gives 350,000 to 500,000 distinct CDR3 sequences in total; 30% to 40% of them show up just once. The ten top clones hold less than 10% of the sample. No antigen has been identified for these receptors. The material sequenced was blood. The receptors were gathered from a girl aged 2 to 10 with multiple sclerosis.

This clonotype has a single count. The chain joins TRBV28 to TRBJ2-4; 9 nucleotides match TRBD1. The J call is uncertain, as TRBJ2-7 better fits the DNA end. This CDR3 contains 13 residues. Per the germline V gene, CDR1 is MDHEN and CDR2 is SYDVKM. The DNA of the CDR3 is TGTGCCAGCAAGCCGGGACAGGGTTACGAGCAGTACTTC. This translates into CASKPGQGYEQYF.

The rearrangement joins TRBV29-1 to TRBJ2-3; D not certain. CDR3 length: 10 residues. From germline, CDR1 is SQVTM and CDR2 ANQGSEA. The V gene lost 5 bases and the J gene lost 7 bases, with 7 bases spanning the gap. CDR3: CSVYVNTQYF. CDR3 sequence (DNA): TGCAGCGTTTACGTAAATACGCAGTATTTT.

The chain is built from TRBV7-9 and TRBJ2-5, with 9 bases that match TRBD1. The CDR3 contains 15 residues. Germline lookup yields CDR1 SEHNR and CDR2 FQNEAQ (reference sequence). The V segment lost 2 bases and the J segment 2 bases; nucleotides outside the gene matches: 3. The CDR3 reads CASSLTGGFQETQYF. CDR3 DNA: TGTGCCAGCAGCTTAACAGGGGGCTTTCAAGAGACCCAGTACTTC.